This TCR beta chain emerged from a study of human T cells and chemical hapten exposure. In the authors' workflow: Sample TCR counts, which ranged from 23,224 to 690,600, had a median of roughly 96,000. From the RACE reads, TCRdb called clonotypes with MiXCR, one entry per CDR3 protein. TCRdb's processing, not the authors', yielded these V and J calls. The sample consists of 40,000 or so distinct CDR3 sequences, more than 9% of them appearing once. Time point specified: patch test 2, 6 weeks after DPC sensitization. Noted treatment: therapeutic diphenylcyclopropenone sensitization with weekly scalp DPC. Unfractionated whole blood was the source from which total RNA was extracted. Those who donated were patients with alopecia, 18 to 70 years of age, and suitable for DPC. The V end was cut by 5 bases, the J end by 0 bases, with 10 bases between. The germline gives CDR1 SNHLY, CDR2 FYNNEI. The CDR3 totals 14 residues.

This clonotype was picked up many times. This clonotype was obtained from a woman younger than 45 with alopecia areata. Some clones in this sample may be carry-over from other donors' samples. The source was whole blood, collected in connection with sensitization to the hapten diphenylcyclopropenone (DPC). This chain links TRBV2 with TRBJ1-1, with D perhaps matching TRBD1 (5 bases). CDR3 protein: CASSRDSMNTEAFF. CDR3 nucleotides: TGTGCCAGCAGTAGAGACAGCATGAACACTGAAGCTTTCTTT. Complete variable domain (other parts from reference TRBV2 and TRBJ1-1): EPEVTQTPSHQVTQMGQEVILRCVPISNHLYFYWYRQILGQKVEFLVSFYNNEISEKSEIFDDQFSVERPDGSNFTLKIRSTKLEDSAMYFCASSRDSMNTEAFFGQGTRLTVV.